This entry is about one T cell receptor beta chain. V was cut by 6 bases and J by 0 bases, with 11 bases left in between. Germline lookup yields CDR1 DFQATT and CDR2 SNEGSKA (reference sequence). The CDR3 spans 13 residues. This record comes from a study of prognosis after radiotherapy for stage I lung cancer. At the level of the study: A biologically effective dose of at least 100 Gy came via 3-5 SBRT fractions.

Two-round multiplex PCR amplified TCR beta CDR3 from genomic DNA. It was primers specific to each TRBV and TRBJ gene that first-round PCR used. TCRdb reprocessed the multiplex PCR reads with MiXCR, giving one entry per CDR3 protein. The sample carries over 10,000 distinct CDR3 sequences, approximately 47% recorded once. The sample here was PBMCs, taken before or after stereotactic body radiation therapy (not recorded which). The genes are TRBV20-1 and TRBJ1-1; D gene ambiguous. The receptor was derived from a donor over 45 with non-small cell lung cancer. The CDR3 sequence is CSALEDLNTEAFF. DNA for the CDR3: TGCAGTGCCCTGGAAGACTTGAACACTGAAGCTTTCTTT.